These 18 T cell receptor beta chains originate from one sample sequenced in a study of T cells in Graves' hyperthyroidism and ophthalmopathy. The investigators amplified TCR beta CDR3 regions from RNA transcripts. With the HTBI primer set, the TCR CDR3 went through a first round of RT-PCR. TCRdb passed the multiplex PCR reads through MiXCR, listing each CDR3 protein once. The sample records about 600,000 distinct CDR3 sequences, 16% being singletons. The sample was blood. The receptor source for this set is a woman between 40 and 55 years old with Graves' ophthalmopathy.

V is TRBV7-2 and J is TRBJ1-2, with D tentatively TRBD1 (6 bases). From germline, CDR1 is SGHTA and CDR2 FQGNSA. V was clipped by 1 base and J by 8 bases, with 14 bases between them. CDR3 size: 14 residues. CDR3 DNA sequence: TGTGCCAGCAGCTTAGATTCGACAGGCGGAGGCTACACCTTC. Its translation: CASSLDSTGGGYTF.

The gene calls are TRBV4-1 and TRBJ2-7; 9 bases line up with TRBD1. Germline CDR1 MGHRA, CDR2 YSYEKL. Trimming removed 3 bases from V and 2 bases from J; junction bases left unmatched: 11. The CDR3 runs 17 residues. In DNA form, the CDR3 reads TGCGCCAGCAGCCACCCCCCCGGGACAGGGAAGACCTACGAGCAGTACTTC. This translates into CASSHPPGTGKTYEQYF.

This rearrangement joins TRBV6-1 to TRBJ1-2; no definite D call. CDR3 size: 16 residues. The V gene lost 1 base and the J gene lost 6 bases, with 18 bases spanning the gap. Germline V lookup: CDR1 MNHNS, CDR2 SASEGT. The CDR3 spells CASSEDTWPGPHGYTF. CDR3 in DNA: TGTGCCAGCAGTGAAGATACATGGCCTGGGCCTCATGGCTACACCTTC.

There are many counts of this clonotype. The rearrangement uses TRBV20-1 and TRBJ1-2; 8 nucleotides align to TRBD1. V shed 5 bases and J 5 bases; nucleotides not matched to a gene: 7. The CDR3 contains 13 residues. Germline V gives CDR1 DFQATT, CDR2 SNEGSKA (reference sequence). The CDR3 DNA reads TGCAGTGCTCATGGACAGGGCGGGTATGGCTACACCTTC. It specifies CSAHGQGGYGYTF.

V gene TRBV7-9 combines with J gene TRBJ2-4; 7 positions match TRBD1. Germline-derived CDR1 and CDR2 are SEHNR and FQNEAQ (reference sequence). The CDR3 is 15 residues long. With 4 bases clipped from V and 3 bases from J, the junction kept 6 bases outside the gene matches. CDR3 amino acids: CASSSQGFGKNIQYF. CDR3 DNA: TGTGCCAGCAGCTCACAGGGGTTTGGCAAAAACATTCAGTACTTC. The whole variable domain, remainder taken from reference TRBV7-9 and TRBJ2-4, is DTGVSQNPRHKITKRGQNVTFRCDPISEHNRLYWYRQTLGQGPEFLTYFQNEAQLEKSRLLSDRFSAERPKGSFSTLEIQRTEQGDSAMYLCASSSQGFGKNIQYFGAGTRLSVL.

This clonotype appeared a few times. CDR3 DNA: TGTGCCAGCAGCCAGGGACCCGCGACCGGTAATGAAAAACTGTTTTTT. Protein product: CASSQGPATGNEKLFF. V is TRBV12-3 or TRBV12-4 and J is TRBJ1-4; D may be TRBD1 (5 bases). The CDR3 is 16 amino acids. V was trimmed by 6 bases and J by 4 bases, leaving 18 bases between them.

This sequence joins TRBV12-3 or TRBV12-4 and TRBJ1-4, with D possibly matching TRBD1 (5 bases). CDR3 length: 15 amino acids. The V end was cut by 7 bases, the J end by 1 base, with 13 bases between. CDR3 residues: CASKSGGGTNEKLFF. CDR3 bases: TGTGCCAGCAAGTCCGGGGGAGGAACTAATGAAAAACTGTTTTTT.

This clonotype was recorded at least ten times. The rearrangement links TRBV2 to TRBJ2-3; 7 bases align to TRBD1. This CDR3 comprises 12 residues. V gave up 7 bases and J gave up 5 bases; unmatched junction bases: 3. Germline V lookup: CDR1 SNHLY, CDR2 FYNNEI. DNA for the CDR3: TGTGCCAGCACTCACAGGGGAGATACGCAGTATTTT. Amino acid sequence: CASTHRGDTQYF.

This clonotype was recorded only once. V usage is TRBV28 and J usage is TRBJ2-5, with D possibly TRBD2 on 6 matching bases. Per germline, CDR1 MDHEN and CDR2 SYDVKM. The CDR3 totals 14 residues. V lost 4 bases, J lost 5 bases, and 14 bases lay in between. Here the CDR3 DNA reads TGTGCCAGCAGTTACGGGCGGGACTGGGAGACCCAGTACTTC. It specifies CASSYGRDWETQYF. The variable domain in full, with the rest retrieved from reference TRBV28 and TRBJ2-5, is DVKVTQSSRYLVKRTGEKVFLECVQDMDHENMFWYRQDPGLGLRLIYFSYDVKMKEKGDIPEGYSVSREKKERFSLILESASTNQTSMYLCASSYGRDWETQYFGPGTRLLVL.

On this clonotype itself: One end of the junction does not line up with germline, which may come from a read error. This rearrangement joins TRBV7-9 to TRBJ1-1; D not certain. The CDR3 contains 16 residues. Germline values: CDR1 SEHNR, CDR2 FQNEAQ (reference sequence). The CDR3 spells CASSAKPTGMNTEAFF. The DNA of the CDR3 is TGTGCCAGCAGCGCCAAACCGACGGGAATGAACACTGAGGCTTTCTTT.

Details on this clonotype: At one end the junction does not follow the germline gene, possibly because of a read error. The chain couples TRBV4-1 to TRBJ2-1; TRBD2 agrees at 8 bases. Germline V gives CDR1 MGHRA, CDR2 YSYEKL. The CDR3 covers 17 residues. This CDR3 reads CASSPPPREGSYNEQSF. The DNA of the CDR3 is TGCGCCAGCAGCCCCCCCCCCCGGGAGGGATCCTACAATGAGCAGTCCTTC.

This rearrangement joins TRBV5-5 to TRBJ2-5; tentatively, D is TRBD2 (7 bases). V shed 5 bases and J shed 5 bases, with 22 bases lying between them. This CDR3 spans 16 amino acids. Germline assignment: CDR1 SGHKS and CDR2 YYEKEE (reference sequence). DNA for the CDR3: TGTGCCAGCAGATCTCTGGGAGGGGGAGTCTCTGAGACCCAGTACTTC. Translating gives CASRSLGGGVSETQYF.

The J gene is TRBJ2-1, the V gene TRBV9; D not certain. CDR1 is SGDLS and CDR2 is YYNGEE in the germline V gene. The CDR3 runs 14 residues. Trimming removed 0 bases from V and 0 bases from J, with 4 bases in between. The CDR3 DNA reads TGTGCCAGCAGCGTAGTCAGCTCCTACAATGAGCAGTTCTTC. Translating it yields CASSVVSSYNEQFF.

This clonotype was picked up a small number of times. The rearrangement links TRBV25-1 to TRBJ2-1, with D possibly TRBD2 on 5 matching bases. CDR1 and CDR2 from the germline V gene are MGHDK and SYGVNS. This CDR3 is built from 14 residues. V was trimmed by 9 bases and J by 0 bases, leaving 12 bases between them. The CDR3 protein is CASSKTISYNEQFF. DNA for the CDR3: TGTGCCAGTAGTAAGACTATCTCCTACAATGAGCAGTTCTTC.

The chain employs TRBV6-1 and TRBJ1-2, with D hard to call. V shed 2 bases and J shed 8 bases, with 12 bases lying between them. The CDR3 spans 13 residues. Germline V gives CDR1 MNHNS, CDR2 SASEGT. DNA for the CDR3: TGTGCCAGCAGTGAAACGGAAGTCGGCGGCTACACCTTC. This gives the protein CASSETEVGGYTF.

This clonotype was seen ten or more times. The chain has TRBV5-1 and TRBJ1-1, with a possible D match to TRBD1 (6 bases). The CDR3 extends over 14 amino acids. Trimming shortened V by 2 bases and J by 2 bases, and 10 bases separated the two germline ends. Germline V lookup: CDR1 SGHRS, CDR2 YFSETQ. The CDR3 reads CASSLTGYNTEAFF. CDR3 DNA: TGCGCCAGCAGCTTAACAGGGTATAACACTGAAGCTTTCTTT. Drawing the rest from reference TRBV5-1 and TRBJ1-1, the complete variable domain is KAGVTQTPRYLIKTRGQQVTLSCSPISGHRSVSWYQQTPGQGLQFLFEYFSETQRNKGNFPGRFSGRQFSNSRSEMNVSTLELGDSALYLCASSLTGYNTEAFFGQGTRLTVV.

This clonotype was recorded a few times. The rearrangement links TRBV4-2 to TRBJ1-4, with D unclear. Germline V gene data show CDR1 as LGHNA and CDR2 as YNFKEQ. This CDR3 is built from 14 residues. Between the trimmed V and J ends, which lost 3 bases and 4 bases, there was a span of 9 bases. CDR3 sequence (DNA): TGTGCCAGCAGCCACGATAGTTTTAATGAAAAACTGTTTTTT. This translates into CASSHDSFNEKLFF.

Worth noting for this clonotype: One base away lies a much larger clone, so this may be a sequencing read error. The chain links TRBV20-1 to TRBJ2-1; D remains ambiguous. Trimming pared 3 bases from V and 3 bases from J, leaving 3 bases between. This CDR3 region has 11 residues. Germline V gene lookup returns CDR1 DFQATT and CDR2 SNEGSKA (reference sequence). The CDR3 sequence: CSASDYNEQFF. The CDR3 DNA follows: TGCAGTGCTAGTGACTACAATGAGCAGTTCTTC.